This T cell receptor (beta chain) was captured in a study of shared T cell receptors in the human thymus. Here immunoSEQ multiplex PCR was the method, and the copy in TCRdb shows in-frame clones only, minus some. In the table there are hundreds of thousands of clones, 95% of which are singletons. The CDR3 has 14 residues. Between the trimmed V and J ends, which lost 5 bases and 2 bases, there was a span of 13 bases. Germline lookup yields CDR1 SQVTM and CDR2 ANQGSEA. The chain carries TRBV29-1 and TRBJ1-3, with TRBD1 as a possible D gene (6 bases). The clonotype was recovered from a human donor. Sequencing used thymocytes. The CDR3 here is CSVLQGSAGNTIYF. In DNA form, the CDR3 reads TGCAGCGTTTTACAGGGCTCCGCTGGAAACACCATATATTTT.